This T cell receptor (beta chain) was found in a study of shared clonotypes between healthy human individuals (dated by TCRdb to 2019 to 2021). Background for the entire study: The cohort comprised a couple of women and a few men aged 18 to 49 years. For each donor, CD4 naive and CD4 memory were each given three plates, CD8 naive was given two plates, and CD8 memory was given one plate. To estimate repertoire size and how much clonotypes are shared between individuals, the study performed deep sequencing of blood TCR repertoires from a handful of healthy adults. To increase sequencing depth and limit assay-specific biases, TCR repertoire library preparation and sequencing were carried out by different laboratories using diverse techniques. Between about 0.85 and 8.9 billion PBMCs per donor were obtained by leukapheresis. General findings and caveats noted by the study authors: About 5% of naive CD4, 3.5% of naive CD8, roughly 2.4% of memory CD4, and less than 0.45% of memory CD8 clonotypes were shared across four donors. Incomplete sequencing was indicated by rarefaction of sorted-subset datasets, despite the large sequencing depth. Based on pairwise subsampling, the degree of clonotype sharing among donors was expected to be affected by sequencing depth. Sampling was restricted to blood, and TCR repertoires in tissue are likely to differ from TCR repertoires in blood. Compared with non-shared clonotypes, the clonotypes found in all four sorted-subset donors had higher generation probabilities. Because the study included a small number of donors, the genetic and exposure-history diversity represented was limited. Naive subsets generally had larger estimated clonotype richness than memory subsets.

A note on this clone: Its antigen remains undetermined. Base qualities are not recorded, but no much larger clone differs from it by a single base.

CDR1 and CDR2 were assigned from the germline V gene as SGHRS and YFSETQ. The CDR3 sequence holds 17 residues, the cysteine and phenylalanine included. Solely the CDR3 DNA is kept, with 51 bases framed from the first base. The V end loses 4 bases and the J end loses 7 bases, and a stretch of 24 bases separates them. Using the deep immunoSEQ assay, TCR CDR3 regions were amplified from genomic DNA by multiplex PCR. Extracted genomic DNA from each cell subset was distributed evenly across all wells of several immunoSEQ 96-well plates, and each plate was treated as a replicate. For sorted subsets, around 0.2 ug genomic DNA, equal to 30,000 to 35,000 T cell genomes, was loaded into each replicate PCR. Purified libraries were measured with a Qubit 3.0 fluorometer, size-checked on a Bioanalyzer 2100, and measured again with the KAPA Library Quantification kit. Every immunoSEQ 96-well plate was sequenced on a dedicated single-read 150-cycle Illumina NextSeq 550 flow cell. As for the original processing: Because only junctional sequences without quality scores were contained in the immunoSEQ output, filtering matching that applied to full-length reads could not be performed. To assign V/J genes and CDR3, sequences were annotated against IMGT germline references using PyIR, a Python wrapper for IgBLAST v1.9. Reads with weak V/J assignments (E-value above 1e-6), missing CDR3, stop codons, out-of-frame junctions, or ambiguous translated residues were removed. V3J clonotypes were defined as sequences sharing an identical inferred V gene, J gene, and CDR3 amino acid sequence. Percentage overlap between repertoires was calculated by dividing the number of shared unique clonotypes by the size of the smaller repertoire. Repertoire richness was assessed with RTK rarefaction, the Chao1 estimator, and Recon v2.1 estimates of unobserved clonotypes. OLGA was used to compute generation probabilities for all TCRbeta clonotypes that the gDNA method yielded from a few donors. Here the immuneACCESS table is served through TCRdb, limited to in-frame sequences with V and J called. Missing clones are a known gap in these copies; in checked studies unresolved V genes cover under half, and the rest lacks a known reason. Clone size and the V and J calls come from that table; the DNA yielded D and trimming. This sample has about 2.4 million clones in its table, and 93% of those were observed once. About 0.39% of the sample is taken by the ten largest.

Healthy HIV-negative adults with no recently reported acute infections or vaccinations were included as donors. Only Caucasian adults living in Nashville, Tennessee, USA were represented among the donors. Magnetic negative selection was used to enrich CD4+ T cells, after which naive cells were positively selected on CD45RA and the negative fraction became the memory subset. Blood was obtained by leukapheresis, after which PBMCs were separated by Ficoll-Histopaque density gradient centrifugation and cryopreserved in liquid nitrogen vapor phase. Purity and quantity of every magnetically sorted T cell population were checked by analytical flow cytometry. Genomic DNA was isolated from each sorted fraction and quantified by UV absorbance on a Nanodrop 2000c.

The specimen was naive CD4+ T cells from PBMCs. Reading the label with the study, this specimen's cell subset or site is: CD45RA+ positively selected. This TCR came from a man between 18 and 35 years old in good health. Some clones in this sample may be carry-over from other donors' samples. This chain is built from TRBV5-1 and TRBJ1-5; the D gene is unclear. CDR3 reads: CASSPGPSSPIGQPQHF. At the DNA level, the sequence is TGCGCCAGCAGCCCGGGCCCGTCCAGCCCGATCGGGCAGCCCCAGCATTTT.